This T cell receptor (beta chain) stems from a study of cytomegalovirus exposure and HLA in healthy donors. Primers included in the PCR were 60 Vbeta and 13 Jbeta primers. Using immunoSEQ multiplex PCR, the repertoire was profiled, and TCRdb retains in-frame clones only, with some absent. The table lists around 180,000 clones, around 81% of them singletons. CDR1 and CDR2 from the germline V gene are SGHTA and FQGTGA. The CDR3 covers 15 residues. V shed 4 bases, J shed 5 bases, and the junction held 7 bases outside the gene matches. The count of this clone is one. Its antigen remains unidentified. General observations from the study: Analyzed later, association rates of TCRs varied across HLA loci, with DRB1 most and HLA-C fewest. HLA alleles showed associations with some 17,000 TCR beta sequences in a later analysis, at a 0.05 false discovery rate. The authors listed 150 to 200 TCR beta chains as cytomegalovirus-associated.

This chain uses TRBV7-3 with TRBJ2-2; 7 nucleotides match TRBD1. The specimen was PBMCs. The source is a woman younger than 35 in good health and CMV-seropositive. This chain's CDR3 is CASSSDRASTGELFF. CDR3 bases: TGTGCCAGCAGCTCCGACAGGGCTAGTACCGGGGAGCTGTTTTTT.